The present T cell receptor beta chain was sequenced within a study of cytomegalovirus exposure and HLA in healthy donors (dated by TCRdb to 2015 to 2018). Broadly, across the study: According to a later analysis, the 100 to 150 validation repertoires were produced on the same platform as the 666 repertoires of the first cohort. Along with the approximately 650-subject first cohort, a separate validation cohort of over 90 different subjects was used. To predict cytomegalovirus infection status, the study combined high-throughput TCR immunosequencing, statistical association of individual TCRs with disease status, and machine learning. The study aimed to test whether cataloging public T cell receptors could reveal signatures of past pathogen exposure.

With respect to this clone: The target of this receptor is not known. Within one base of it there is no much larger clone, and no base qualities were kept.

Study-wide findings and limitations: A later analysis lacked HLA typing for the validation cohort, so it scored co-occurrence in that cohort across all 110 or so repertoires. Of the cluster scores, 85% to 95% were above 0 in a later analysis, which found that TCRs clustered in the first cohort also tended to co-occur in the 90 to 150 validation repertoires. Three of the identified cytomegalovirus-associated TCR beta chains were confirmed in vitro to be specific for cytomegalovirus antigens. While some public TCRs were present in many individuals, most TCR sequences turned up only very rarely across donors. The classifier was reported to diagnose cytomegalovirus status with high specificity and sensitivity in both the original and validation cohorts. The study gave a list of under 200 TCR beta chains associated with cytomegalovirus. The authors suggested that the approach could potentially be extended to other disease states and immunological phenotypes.

Receptor libraries were prepared by the immunoSEQ multiplex PCR assay. For the original study's pipeline: A statistical classification framework was developed to diagnose cytomegalovirus status using the catalog of TCR beta chain sequences. Drawn from immuneACCESS, this table holds only the in-frame rearrangements with V and J called that TCRdb kept. Clones are partly lost; checked studies trace under half to an unresolved V gene and leave the rest unexplained. The V and J calls and clone size were taken over from that table, and D and trimming were inferred from the DNA. The sample contains 150,000 to 200,000 clones, about 95% of them found a single time. Clones ranked in the top ten supply around 0.9% of the sample. The donors belonged to the validation cohort of approximately 130 subjects, which was separate from the roughly 700-subject first cohort. Reading the germline V gene gives CDR1 SGHVS and CDR2 FQNEAQ. Including cysteine and phenylalanine, the CDR3 has 16 amino acids. CDR3 DNA is the only sequence kept; it has 48 bases, read in frame from the first base. Trimming takes 1 base from V and 2 bases from J, and the germline ends sit 12 bases apart.

This chain is built from TRBV7-8 and TRBJ2-1, and possibly TRBD1, on 5 matching bases. This TCR derives from a woman in her late teens or twenties in good health and CMV-seronegative. Sequencing was performed on PBMCs. The DNA sequence is TGTGCCAGCAGCTTAGAGGTAGGGGTAGCCTACAATGAGCAGTTCTTC. Its translation is CASSLEVGVAYNEQFF.